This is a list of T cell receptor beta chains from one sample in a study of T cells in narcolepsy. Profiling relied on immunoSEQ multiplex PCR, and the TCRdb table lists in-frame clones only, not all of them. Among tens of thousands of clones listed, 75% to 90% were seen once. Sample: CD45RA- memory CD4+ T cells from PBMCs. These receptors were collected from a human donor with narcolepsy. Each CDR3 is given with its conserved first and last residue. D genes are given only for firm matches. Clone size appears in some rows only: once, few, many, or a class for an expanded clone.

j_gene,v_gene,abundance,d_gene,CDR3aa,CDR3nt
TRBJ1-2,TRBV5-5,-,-,CASSPTGAISEGYTF,TGTGCCAGCAGCCCGACCGGGGCGATTTCGGAGGGCTACACCTTC
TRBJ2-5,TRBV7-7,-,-,CASSLVGSDQETQYF,TGTGCTAGCAGCTTAGTCGGCTCCGACCAAGAGACCCAGTACTTC
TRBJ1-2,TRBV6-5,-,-,CASSLSDNYGYTF,TGTGCCAGCAGTTTGAGTGATAACTATGGCTACACCTTC
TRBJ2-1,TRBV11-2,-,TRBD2,CASSSVGLAGENNEQFF,TGTGCCAGCAGCTCCGTTGGCCTAGCGGGAGAAAACAATGAGCAGTTCTTC
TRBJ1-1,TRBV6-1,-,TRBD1,CASSTTGINTEAFF,TGTGCCAGCAGCACGACAGGGATAAACACTGAAGCTTTCTTT
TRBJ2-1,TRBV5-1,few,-,CASSASGSYNEQFF,TGCGCCAGCAGCGCGAGCGGCTCCTACAATGAGCAGTTCTTC
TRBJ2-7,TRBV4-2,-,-,CASSQEAALAEQYF,TGTGCCAGCAGCCAAGAGGCCGCTCTGGCCGAGCAGTACTTC
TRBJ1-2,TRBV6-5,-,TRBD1,CASSYDTLGTGDGYTF,TGTGCCAGCAGTTATGATACCTTAGGGACAGGGGATGGCTACACCTTC
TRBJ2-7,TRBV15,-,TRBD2,CATSRDRGGRAYEQYF,TGTGCCACCAGCAGAGATCGTGGGGGGAGGGCCTACGAGCAGTACTTC
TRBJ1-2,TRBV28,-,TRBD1,CASVDRVYGYTF,TGTGCCAGCGTGGACAGGGTTTATGGCTACACCTTC
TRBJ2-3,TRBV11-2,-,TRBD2,CASSRGDSEADTQYF,TGTGCCAGCAGCCGGGGGGACTCGGAAGCAGATACGCAGTATTTT
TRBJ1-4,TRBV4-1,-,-,CASSLGRATLTNEKLFF,TGCGCCAGCAGCCTCGGACGGGCCACCTTAACTAATGAAAAACTGTTTTTT
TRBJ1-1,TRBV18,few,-,CASSPSTLEAFF,TGTGCCAGCTCTCCCTCGACCCTTGAAGCTTTCTTT
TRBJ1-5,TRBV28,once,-,CASSLWKGKSNQPQHF,TGTGCCAGCAGTTTATGGAAGGGAAAAAGCAATCAGCCCCAGCATTTT
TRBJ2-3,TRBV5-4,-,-,CASRSEVGTDTQYF,TGTGCCAGCAGATCGGAGGTTGGCACAGATACGCAGTATTTT
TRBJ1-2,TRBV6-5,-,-,CASSPRRGVENGYTF,TGTGCCAGCAGTCCCAGACGGGGGGTCGAGAATGGCTACACCTTC
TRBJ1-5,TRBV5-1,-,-,CASSLEVGGKGSQHF,TGCGCCAGCAGCTTGGAGGTCGGGGGAAAAGGTTCCCAGCATTTT
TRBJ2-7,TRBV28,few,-,CASRKGGIYYEQYF,TGTGCCAGCAGAAAGGGGGGGATCTACTACGAGCAGTACTTC
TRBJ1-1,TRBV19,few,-,CASTRVGTEAFF,TGTGCCAGTACTCGGGTGGGCACTGAAGCTTTCTTT
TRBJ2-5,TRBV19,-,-,CASSIEEGGETQYF,TGTGCCAGTAGTATAGAGGAGGGGGGGGAGACCCAGTACTTC
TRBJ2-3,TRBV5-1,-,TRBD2,CASRVAGGPGDTQYF,TGCGCCAGCAGGGTAGCGGGAGGGCCAGGAGATACGCAGTATTTT
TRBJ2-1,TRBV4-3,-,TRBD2,CASSKVAGGYNEQFF,TGCGCCAGCAGCAAAGTAGCGGGAGGTTACAATGAGCAGTTCTTC
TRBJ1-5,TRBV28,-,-,CASLGFGQPQHF,TGTGCCAGCTTGGGTTTTGGACAGCCCCAGCATTTT
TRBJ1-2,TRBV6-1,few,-,CASSEARVSGYTF,TGTGCCAGCAGTGAAGCCAGGGTATCGGGCTACACCTTC
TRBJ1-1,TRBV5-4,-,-,CASSLVGAMNTEAFF,TGTGCCAGCAGCTTGGTTGGCGCGATGAACACTGAAGCTTTCTTT
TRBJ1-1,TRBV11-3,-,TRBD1,CASGRDRVLGTEAFF,TGTGCGAGCGGGCGGGACAGGGTGTTAGGTACTGAAGCTTTCTTT
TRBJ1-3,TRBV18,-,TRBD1,CASSPPGQGNTIYF,TGTGCCAGCTCACCCCCGGGACAGGGAAACACCATATATTTT
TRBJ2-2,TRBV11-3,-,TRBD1,CASSSHTGQGRNTGELFF,TGTGCCAGCAGCTCACATACAGGACAGGGGAGGAACACCGGGGAGCTGTTTTTT
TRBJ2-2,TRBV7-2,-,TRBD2,CASSLLGGTNTGELFF,TGTGCCAGCAGCCTCCTCGGGGGGACTAACACCGGGGAGCTGTTTTTT
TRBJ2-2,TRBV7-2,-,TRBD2,CASSLGLAGTGELFF,TGTGCCAGCAGCTTAGGACTAGCGGGGACCGGGGAGCTGTTTTTT
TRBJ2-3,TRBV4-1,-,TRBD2,CASSQGAGGPTDTQYF,TGCGCCAGCAGCCAAGGAGCGGGGGGGCCCACAGATACGCAGTATTTT
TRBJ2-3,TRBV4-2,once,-,CASSQAGSSDTQYF,TGTGCCAGCAGCCAAGCGGGAAGTTCCGATACGCAGTATTTT
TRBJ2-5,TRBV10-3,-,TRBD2,CAISLGLAGPVETQYF,TGTGCCATCAGCTTAGGACTAGCGGGGCCCGTCGAGACCCAGTACTTC
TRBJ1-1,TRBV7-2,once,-,CASSTRDGGEAFF,TGTGCCAGCAGCACCCGGGACGGCGGTGAAGCTTTCTTT
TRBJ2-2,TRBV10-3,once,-,CAISEASLTNTGELFF,TGTGCCATCAGTGAGGCTAGCCTTACGAACACCGGGGAGCTGTTTTTT
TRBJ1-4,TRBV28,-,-,CASSRLLLNEKLFF,TGTGCCAGCAGTCGTCTCCTTCTTAATGAAAAACTGTTTTTT
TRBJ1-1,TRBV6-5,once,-,CASTKGAGPNTEAFF,TGTGCCAGCACTAAGGGCGCAGGACCGAACACTGAAGCTTTCTTT
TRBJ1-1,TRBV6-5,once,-,CASSSLDNTEAFF,TGTGCCAGCAGTTCTCTGGACAACACTGAAGCTTTCTTT
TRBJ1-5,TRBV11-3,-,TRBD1,CASSLGQGSNQPQHF,TGTGCCAGCAGCTTAGGACAGGGCAGCAATCAGCCCCAGCATTTT
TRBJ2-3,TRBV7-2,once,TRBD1,CASSLPRTGDTQYF,TGTGCCAGCAGCTTACCCCGGACAGGAGATACGCAGTATTTT
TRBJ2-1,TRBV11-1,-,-,CASSTDSPSSYNEQFF,TGTGCCAGCAGCACCGACAGCCCCAGCTCCTACAATGAGCAGTTCTTC
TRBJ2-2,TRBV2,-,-,CASSGQGDIGELFF,TGTGCCAGCAGTGGTCAGGGCGATATCGGGGAGCTGTTTTTT
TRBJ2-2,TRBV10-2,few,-,CASTPRWGGNTGELFF,TGCGCCAGCACCCCACGGTGGGGCGGAAACACCGGGGAGCTGTTTTTT
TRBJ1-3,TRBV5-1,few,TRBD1,CASSLGTGASGNTIYF,TGCGCCAGCAGCTTGGGGACAGGGGCCTCTGGAAACACCATATATTTT
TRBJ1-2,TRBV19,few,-,CASRGAAIYGYTF,TGTGCCAGTAGGGGAGCAGCCATCTATGGCTACACCTTC
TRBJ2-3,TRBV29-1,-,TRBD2,CSAKLPGLAGLTTSTDTQYF,TGCAGCGCCAAACTTCCGGGACTAGCGGGACTGACGACTAGCACAGATACGCAGTATTTT
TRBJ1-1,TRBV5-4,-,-,CASSWGGGAEAFF,TGTGCCAGCTCCTGGGGGGGCGGAGCTGAAGCTTTCTTT
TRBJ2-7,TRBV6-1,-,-,CASSYEQGAYEQYF,TGTGCCAGCAGTTATGAACAGGGCGCCTACGAGCAGTACTTC
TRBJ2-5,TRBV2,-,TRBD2,CASRGGTSQETQYF,TGTGCCAGCAGGGGAGGGACTAGCCAAGAGACCCAGTACTTC
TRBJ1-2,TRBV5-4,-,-,CASSLGQSLGGYTF,TGTGCCAGCAGCTTAGGACAATCCTTAGGGGGCTACACCTTC